A single sample is the source of the 12 T cell receptor beta chains below, sequenced in a study of shared clonotypes between healthy human individuals (dated by TCRdb to about 2020). CD8 naive samples were CD45RO-negative cells positively selected for CCR7, giving a CD45RA+CCR7+ population that excluded TemRA cells. Library preparation employed the immunoSEQ multiplex PCR assay. TCRdb provides this immuneACCESS table in a form limited to in-frame rearrangements. Some clones are lacking; in checked studies, under half of them reflect an unresolved V gene, and why the rest are absent is not known. In this sample the table shows around 2.1 million clones, more than 85% of which occur a single time. The ten largest clones capture 1.7% of the sample. Sequencing used naive CD8+ T cells from PBMCs. The cell subset or site label on this specimen signifies: CD45RA+CCR7+. Receptors originate from a man between 18 and 35 years old in good health. Some clones in this sample may be carry-over from other donors' samples.

This clone was detected a few times. The J gene is TRBJ1-1, the V gene TRBV5-4, with D perhaps matching TRBD1 (6 bases). CDR3 length: 13 residues. Germline values: CDR1 SGHNT, CDR2 YYREEE (reference sequence). Trimming removed 0 bases at V and 4 bases at J, with 7 bases between. CDR3 sequence reads: CASSLGGGTEAFF. CDR3 sequence (DNA): TGTGCCAGCAGCTTGGGAGGGGGCACTGAAGCTTTCTTT.

This rearrangement joins TRBV6-5 to TRBJ2-1; no firm D call. The CDR3 contains 14 residues. Trimming left V 2 bases short and J 8 bases short, with 13 bases between. CDR1 is MNHEY and CDR2 is SVGAGI in the germline V gene. CDR3 sequence: CASSYLRNGDEQFF. As DNA, the CDR3 is TGTGCCAGCAGTTACCTACGGAACGGCGATGAGCAGTTCTTC.

Concerning this clone itself: The sample contains more than one DNA sequence encoding this CDR3. The chain links TRBV20-1 to TRBJ2-2, with D unresolved. The CDR3 has 11 amino acids. The germline V gene has CDR1 DFQATT and CDR2 SNEGSKA (reference sequence). V was cut by 5 bases and J by 9 bases, with 10 bases left in between. CDR3 nucleotide sequence: TGCAGTGCTGGGCTATTAAGGGAGCTGTTTTTT. Protein sequence: CSAGLLRELFF.

This chain joins TRBV9 and TRBJ2-5; 9 bases fit TRBD1. With V trimmed by 3 bases and J by 5 bases, 14 bases remained unmatched. The germline V gene encodes CDR1 SGDLS and CDR2 YYNGEE. The CDR3 has 17 residues. The CDR3 sequence: CASSGNRDRVFGETQYF. The CDR3 DNA is TGTGCCAGCAGCGGTAACCGGGACAGGGTATTCGGGGAGACCCAGTACTTC.

The chain is built from TRBV4-1 and TRBJ1-3, with D hard to call. This CDR3 comprises 15 residues. With 6 bases removed from V and 0 bases from J, the gap between germline ends came to 12 bases. Germline V gene sequence: CDR1 MGHRA, CDR2 YSYEKL. The CDR3, as DNA: TGCGCCAGCAGATCCCTAACTCCCTCTGGAAACACCATATATTTT. This translates into CASRSLTPSGNTIYF.

The chain combines TRBV9 with TRBJ1-5; D possibly corresponds to TRBD1 (5 bases). Germline CDR1 and CDR2: SGDLS and YYNGEE. This CDR3 comprises 15 residues. Deletions cut 7 bases from V and 3 bases from J, with 17 bases between. The CDR3 sequence: CASGAGRAINQPQHF. As DNA, the CDR3 is TGTGCCAGCGGGGCGGGCAGGGCCATCAATCAGCCCCAGCATTTT.

This sequence joins TRBV7-3 and TRBJ1-5; D is possibly TRBD1 (5 bases). The length of the CDR3 is 14 residues. The V end was cut by 10 bases, the J end by 7 bases, with 20 bases between. Germline-derived CDR1 and CDR2 are SGHTA and FQGTGA. CDR3 region: CATPRGLREQPQHF. For the CDR3, the DNA is TGTGCCACACCGCGGGGCCTGAGGGAGCAGCCCCAGCATTTT.

The rearrangement joins TRBV7-9 to TRBJ2-2; 9 nucleotides agree with TRBD2. Germline CDR1 reads SEHNR; CDR2 reads FQNEAQ (reference sequence). The CDR3 sequence is 16 residues long. With V trimmed by 0 bases and J by 6 bases, 5 bases remained unmatched. The CDR3 bases are TGTGCCAGCAGCTTAGCGGCGGGAGGGCCTTCCGGGGAGCTGTTTTTT. Encoded protein: CASSLAAGGPSGELFF.

V gene TRBV7-6 combines with J gene TRBJ2-2; 8 bases are shared with TRBD1. The CDR3 totals 15 residues. The germline CDR1 and CDR2 sequences are SGHVS and FNYEAQ. V gave up 5 bases and J gave up 5 bases; unmatched junction bases: 7. CDR3 DNA: TGTGCCAGCAGCATGACAGGGGCTGGAACCGGGGAGCTGTTTTTT. Translating it yields CASSMTGAGTGELFF.

J is TRBJ2-7 and V is TRBV4-2; 9 nucleotides align to TRBD1. Germline trimming cut 5 bases from V and 3 bases from J; bases unmatched to any gene: 5. This CDR3 spans 14 amino acids. Germline V gene sequence: CDR1 LGHNA, CDR2 YNFKEQ. The CDR3 here is CASSLGQGIYEQYF. For the CDR3, the DNA is TGTGCCAGCAGCTTGGGACAGGGAATCTACGAGCAGTACTTC.

The V gene is TRBV6-5, the J gene TRBJ2-7, with unresolved D. V gave up 7 bases and J gave up 5 bases, with 9 bases separating them. CDR3 length: 11 amino acids. CDR1 and CDR2 (germline): MNHEY, SVGAGI. The CDR3 DNA is TGTGCCAGCATTGTAGGGAACGAGCAGTACTTC. Translated: CASIVGNEQYF.

This sequence joins TRBV7-2 and TRBJ1-1; D not certain. Trimming took 1 base from V and 0 from J, leaving 9 bases between them. CDR1 and CDR2 from the germline V gene are SGHTA and FQGNSA. This CDR3 is 15 amino acids long. CDR3 residues: CASSLVPDMNTEAFF. For the CDR3, the DNA is TGTGCCAGCAGCTTAGTTCCAGATATGAACACTGAAGCTTTCTTT.